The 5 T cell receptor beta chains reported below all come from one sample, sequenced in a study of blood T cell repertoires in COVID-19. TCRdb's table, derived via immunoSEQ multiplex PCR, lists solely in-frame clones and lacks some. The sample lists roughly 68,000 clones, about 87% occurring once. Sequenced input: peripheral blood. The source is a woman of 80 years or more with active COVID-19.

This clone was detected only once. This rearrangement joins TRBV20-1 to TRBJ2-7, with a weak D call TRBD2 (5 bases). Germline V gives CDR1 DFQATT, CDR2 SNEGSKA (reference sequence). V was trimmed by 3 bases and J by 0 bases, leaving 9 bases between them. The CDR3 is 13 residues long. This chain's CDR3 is CSASRGNSYEQYF. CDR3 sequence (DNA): TGCAGTGCTAGTCGAGGGAACTCCTACGAGCAGTACTTC.

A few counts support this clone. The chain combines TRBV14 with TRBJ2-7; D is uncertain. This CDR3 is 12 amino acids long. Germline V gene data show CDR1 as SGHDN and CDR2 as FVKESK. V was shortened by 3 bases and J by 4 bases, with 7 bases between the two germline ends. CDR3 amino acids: CASSHRSYEQYF. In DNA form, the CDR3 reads TGTGCCAGCAGCCACCGGTCGTACGAGCAGTACTTC.

This chain's CDR3 is CATLGPSREQYF. CDR3 nucleotides: TGTGCCACCCTGGGGCCTTCTAGAGAGCAGTACTTC. The chain is built from TRBV19 and TRBJ2-7, with a possible D match to TRBD1 (5 bases). CDR1 is LNHDA and CDR2 is SQIVND in the germline V gene (reference sequence). The V end was cut by 10 bases, the J end by 7 bases, with 17 bases between. This CDR3 region has 12 residues. Together with reference TRBV19 and TRBJ2-7, the CDR3 gives the full variable domain: DGGITQSPKYLFRKEGQNVTLSCEQNLNHDAMYWYRQDPGQGLRLIYYSQIVNDFQKGDIAEGYSVSREKKESFPLTVTSAQKNPTAFYLCATLGPSREQYFGPGTRLTVT.

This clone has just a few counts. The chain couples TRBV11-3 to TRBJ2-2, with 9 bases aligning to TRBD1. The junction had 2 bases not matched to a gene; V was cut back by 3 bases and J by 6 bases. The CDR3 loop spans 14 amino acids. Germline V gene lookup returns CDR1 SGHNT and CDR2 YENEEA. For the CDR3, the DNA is TGTGCCAGCAGCTTGGGACAGGGCTCCGGGGAGCTGTTTTTT. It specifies CASSLGQGSGELFF.

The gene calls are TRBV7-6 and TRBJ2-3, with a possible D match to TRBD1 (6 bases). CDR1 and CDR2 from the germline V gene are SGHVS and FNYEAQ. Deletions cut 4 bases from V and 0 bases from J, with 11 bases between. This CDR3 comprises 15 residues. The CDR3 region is CASSYRDTSTDTQYF. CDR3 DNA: TGTGCCAGCAGCTACCGGGACACTAGCACAGATACGCAGTATTTT.